This T cell receptor (beta chain) was captured by sequencing in a study of human T cells and chemical hapten exposure. Separate cDNA molecules received unique molecular identifiers, which the library attached to them. One entry per CDR3 protein, called by TCRdb with MiXCR from the 5' RACE reads. The sample has tens of thousands of distinct CDR3 sequences, less than 20% seen once. It was from unfractionated whole blood that total RNA was extracted. The receptor comes from a female donor in good health.

The DNA of the CDR3 is TGTGCCAGCAGTCCCCAGGGTAGCGGGAGGTACAATGAGCAGTTCTTC. Amino acids: CASSPQGSGRYNEQFF. The chain is built from TRBV12-3 or TRBV12-4 and TRBJ2-1, with 10 nucleotides matching TRBD2. J lost 4 bases, V lost 5 bases, and 8 bases had no gene match. The CDR3 runs to 16 residues.